Reported below is one TCR beta chain. Its target antigen remains unknown. No base qualities exist here, and no much larger clone lies one base off it. Each PCR received spiked-in synthetic TCR analog templates so that absolute template abundance could be estimated from read counts. Using the immunoSEQ assay, TCRbeta CDR3 regions were amplified from genomic DNA with bias-controlled V and J gene primers. Sequencing of rearranged TCRbeta segments was done at approximately 20X coverage. As for how the authors treated the data: Clustering was used to correct sequencing errors, and CDR3s were annotated against IMGT so that V, D and J genes could be assigned. Downstream analyses used only productive TCRbeta rearrangements and left out out-of-frame or stop-codon sequences. Clonality was computed as one minus Shannon entropy normalized by the log of the number of unique productive sequences. Clones differing between time points or between blood and tumor were identified by Fisher's exact test with Benjamini-Hochberg correction at adjusted p below 0.01. The table was pulled from immuneACCESS by TCRdb, which kept in-frame rearrangements only. Such tables lose some clones; where checked, under half of the loss comes from unresolved V genes, and the rest has no known cause. The DNA gave D and trimming, while V, J and clone size come from that table. A total of roughly 120,000 clones appear in this sample, 80% to 90% of them only once. More than 1.5% of the sample is held by the ten biggest clonotypes.

The sample belongs to a study of PD-L1 blockade in urothelial cancer (dated by TCRdb to between 2016 and 2019). General notes on the study: All patients started therapy in about 2014 and received atezolizumab 1,200 mg intravenously every 3 weeks. About 90% of the 29 patients were males with bladder-origin urothelial cancer, and about 60% of the roughly 30 reported a prior smoking history. Patients had an ECOG performance status of 0 or 1 and had received between 0 and 3 prior chemotherapy regimens. Blood samples were analyzed at two time points: 3 weeks after treatment start (second dose) and 6 weeks after treatment start. A median of approximately 140,000 T cells and 80,000 to 100,000 unique TCRs was obtained from blood samples, and a median clonality of about 0.08 was observed. An exploratory multi-omic analysis was conducted of the somatic, immune and clinical correlates of response to PD-L1 blockade with atezolizumab in urothelial cancer. Pretreatment tumor samples, along with matched peripheral blood serially collected before and after atezolizumab treatment, were subjected to TCR sequencing. Progression-free survival longer than 6 months counted as durable clinical benefit, and TCR features were additionally tested against both progression-free and overall survival. In the same patients, whole exome sequencing and RNA sequencing of pretreatment tumors were performed in addition to TCR sequencing. Nine patients reached durable clinical benefit, while some 20 patients did not. Under 30 patients had pretreatment blood TCR-seq, roughly 24 had at least one posttreatment blood collection, and roughly 24 had tumor TCR-seq. What the study reported, not specific to this receptor: Improved progression-free and overall survival was associated with having pretreatment peripheral blood TCR clonality below the median. Patients with durable benefit showed greater expansion of tumor-associated TCR clones in peripheral blood 3 weeks after starting treatment (n ≈ 23, p = 0.022). Because of the small sample size (n ≈ 30) and the many exploratory analyses performed, the results are intended to be regarded as hypothesis-generating.

According to the study, the label for this sample's time point signals: peripheral blood 6 weeks after treatment start. The cohort comprised around 31 patients with locally advanced or metastatic urothelial carcinoma treated at Memorial Sloan Kettering on a trial protocol. Peripheral blood mononuclear cells were collected pretreatment and during treatment, with between 1 and 8 total time points per patient. The Qiagen DNeasy Blood extraction kit was used to purify genomic DNA from total PBMCs and tumor samples. Collected pretreatment and during treatment, PBMCs were isolated and stored as previously described. V is shortened by 1 base, J by 7 bases, and the region joining them spans 5 bases. CDR1 is given as SGHNT and CDR2 as YENEEA, both from the germline V gene. The CDR3 holds 12 amino acids from the cysteine to the phenylalanine. The read is trimmed to its CDR3 DNA, 36 bases read in frame from base 1.

The sequence joins TRBV11-3 to TRBJ2-1; there is no confident call for the D gene. The sequencing here drew on PBMCs, taken around atezolizumab (anti-PD-L1) treatment. The sequence derives from a man between 60 and 75 years old with urothelial cancer. The CDR3 amino acid sequence is: CASSLAANEQFF. Read as DNA, the sequence is TGTGCCAGCAGCTTAGCAGCGAATGAGCAGTTCTTC. The entire variable domain, with the stretches around the CDR3 drawn from the reference TRBV11-3 and TRBJ2-1 proteins, is EAGVVQSPRYKIIEKKQPVAFWCNPISGHNTLYWYLQNLGQGPELLIRYENEEAVDDSQLPKDRFSAERLKGVDSTLKIQPAELGDSAVYLCASSLAANEQFFGPGTRLTVL.